The entry below describes one T cell receptor (beta chain). Its antigen remains unidentified. This entry comes from a study of cytomegalovirus exposure and HLA in healthy donors. Use of 60 Vbeta and 13 Jbeta primers characterized the PCR. Measured with immunoSEQ multiplex PCR; TCRdb has only the in-frame clones, and not every one. The table includes about 160,000 clones, roughly 80% detected once. Germline V gene lookup returns CDR1 SNHLY and CDR2 FYNNEI. This CDR3 is built from 15 residues. J gave up 6 bases and V 5 bases, and 10 bases lay outside the gene matches. Study observations and caveats: Upon later analysis, TCR association rates were observed to vary by HLA locus, being highest for DRB1 and lowest for HLA-C. Later analysis suggested most CMV-associated TCR beta chains were HLA-restricted.

What was sequenced was PBMCs. The receptor comes from a woman aged 30 to 39 in good health and CMV-seronegative. The rearrangement links TRBV2 to TRBJ1-5; 7 bases map to TRBD1. CDR3 sequence (DNA): TGTGCCAGCAGTTCCGGACAGGAACGTACTCAGCCCCAGCATTTT. It yields the protein CASSSGQERTQPQHF. Based on the CDR3 plus reference TRBV2 and TRBJ1-5, the full variable domain is EPEVTQTPSHQVTQMGQEVILRCVPISNHLYFYWYRQILGQKVEFLVSFYNNEISEKSEIFDDQFSVERPDGSNFTLKIRSTKLEDSAMYFCASSSGQERTQPQHFGDGTRLSIL.